These 30 T cell receptor beta chains came from one sample sequenced in a study of T cell responses to AZD1222 COVID-19 vaccine. Repertoires were generated with immunoSEQ multiplex PCR, while TCRdb's copy carries only in-frame clones and drops some. The sample carries around 75,000 clones, around 89% recorded once. The sequencing used peripheral blood, collected 28 days after the second dose of the MenACWY control vaccine. The receptors come from an adult who received the MenACWY meningococcal vaccine as a control.

V usage is TRBV7-2 and J usage is TRBJ2-3; D is ambiguous. The V gene's germline CDR1 is SGHTA and CDR2 FQGNSA. V lost 5 bases, J lost 0 bases, and 9 bases lay in between. The CDR3 extends over 14 amino acids. The CDR3 DNA reads TGTGCCAGCAGCCCGTCCCCTAGCACAGATACGCAGTATTTT. Amino acids: CASSPSPSTDTQYF.

The V call is TRBV6-5, the J call TRBJ2-3, with D perhaps matching TRBD2 (5 bases). CDR1 and CDR2 from the germline V gene are MNHEY and SVGAGI. This CDR3 comprises 15 residues. Trimming took 6 bases from V and 3 from J, leaving 16 bases between them. The CDR3 DNA is TGTGCCAGCAGGACAACCGGGATAAGGACAGATACGCAGTATTTT. Amino acid sequence: CASRTTGIRTDTQYF.

The chain uses TRBV12-5 and TRBJ1-1; D is perhaps TRBD1 (6 bases). Trimming left V 4 bases short and J 8 bases short, with 17 bases between. The length of the CDR3 is 14 residues. Germline V CDR1 and CDR2: LGHNT, FRNRAP. In DNA form, the CDR3 reads TGTGCTAGTGGTTGGCCTCCTGGGACACCAGAAGCTTTCTTT. Its translation: CASGWPPGTPEAFF.

The chain is built from TRBV6-4 and TRBJ2-2, with D maybe TRBD1 (6 bases). This CDR3 is 14 amino acids long. V shed 4 bases and J shed 5 bases, with 11 bases lying between them. Looked up from germline, CDR1 is MRHNA and CDR2 is SNTAGT. The CDR3 here is CASSVAGETGELFF. DNA for the CDR3: TGTGCCAGCAGTGTTGCAGGGGAGACCGGGGAGCTGTTTTTT.

The chain links TRBV24-1 to TRBJ2-3; the D is unclear. The CDR3 has 15 residues. With 3 bases removed from V and 2 bases from J, the gap between germline ends came to 11 bases. Germline CDR1 KGHDR, CDR2 SFDVKD. The CDR3 loop reads CATSDQASPTDTQYF. As DNA, the CDR3 is TGTGCCACCAGTGATCAGGCCAGCCCCACAGATACGCAGTATTTT.

The table lists this clone with a few counts. This rearrangement joins TRBV5-4 to TRBJ1-1; no clear D gene. This CDR3 is built from 14 residues. Trimming removed 0 bases at V and 1 base at J, with 7 bases between. Germline V gene data show CDR1 as SGHNT and CDR2 as YYREEE (reference sequence). CDR3 DNA sequence: TGTGCCAGCAGCTTGGCTAGTCGGAACACTGAAGCTTTCTTT. Translating gives CASSLASRNTEAFF.

This chain links TRBV18 with TRBJ2-3, with D perhaps TRBD2 (6 bases). The V end was cut by 2 bases, the J end by 4 bases, with 13 bases between. The V gene's germline CDR1 is KGHSH and CDR2 LQKENI. The CDR3 has 15 residues. This CDR3 reads CASSPAGPGADTQYF. Written as DNA, the CDR3 is TGTGCCAGCTCACCAGCGGGGCCGGGCGCAGATACGCAGTATTTT.

This clone was detected only a few times. The chain has TRBV5-1 and TRBJ1-3, with a weak D call TRBD1 (6 bases). The germline V and J ends were trimmed by 4 bases and 1 base, with 9 bases remaining between them. Germline V gene sequence: CDR1 SGHRS, CDR2 YFSETQ. The length of the CDR3 is 14 residues. The CDR3 sequence: CASSEGGSGNTIYF. DNA of the CDR3: TGCGCCAGCAGCGAGGGGGGATCTGGAAACACCATATATTTT.

The CDR3 protein is CASTGQGGSHEKLFF. CDR3 in DNA: TGTGCCAGCACCGGACAGGGGGGGAGTCATGAAAAACTGTTTTTT. The rearrangement uses TRBV6-5 and TRBJ1-4, with TRBD1 identical over 10 bases. The germline gives CDR1 MNHEY, CDR2 SVGAGI. The trim removed 7 bases at V and 6 bases at J, leaving 8 bases unmatched. CDR3 length: 15 amino acids.

This chain uses TRBV9 with TRBJ1-2; D perhaps matches TRBD1 (5 bases). This CDR3 comprises 14 residues. With 4 bases removed from V and 4 bases from J, the gap between germline ends came to 14 bases. Germline V gives CDR1 SGDLS, CDR2 YYNGEE. This CDR3 is CASSRGGFAYGYTF. CDR3 nucleotides: TGTGCCAGCAGCCGGGGGGGATTTGCCTATGGCTACACCTTC. The full variable domain, completed using reference TRBV9 and TRBJ1-2, is DSGVTQTPKHLITATGQRVTLRCSPRSGDLSVYWYQQSLDQGLQFLIQYYNGEERAKGNILERFSAQQFPDLHSELNLSSLELGDSALYFCASSRGGFAYGYTFGSGTRLTVV.

This clone was found once. This rearrangement joins TRBV21-1 to TRBJ1-1. TRBV21-1 is shown as a pseudogene. CDR3 length: 12 amino acids. The CDR3 DNA sequence: TGTGCCAGAGAAGGGAGGGGGACTGAAGCTTTCTTT. Its protein product is CAREGRGTEAFF.

This clone was picked up one time. The chain couples TRBV2 to TRBJ2-5; D is undetermined. This CDR3 has 12 amino acids. Deletions cut 5 bases from V and 3 bases from J, with 7 bases between. CDR1 and CDR2 (germline): SNHLY, FYNNEI. As DNA, the CDR3 is TGTGCCAGCAGTATTATCAAAGAGACCCAGTACTTC. This encodes CASSIIKETQYF.

The chain links TRBV25-1 to TRBJ2-7; tentatively, D is TRBD1 (6 bases). The CDR3 has 15 residues. Germline V gene lookup returns CDR1 MGHDK and CDR2 SYGVNS. V was cut by 7 bases and J by 1 base, with 17 bases left in between. The CDR3 region has the DNA TGTGCCAGCACTTCGGGCAGGGGCGGATCCTACGAGCAGTACTTC. Protein: CASTSGRGGSYEQYF.

The CDR3 is CASSLVDGLLRAQETQYF. For the CDR3, the DNA is TGTGCCAGCAGCTTAGTGGATGGGCTCCTCCGGGCTCAAGAGACCCAGTACTTC. The V call is TRBV7-9, the J call TRBJ2-5, with D uncertain. CDR3 length: 18 residues. V gave up 1 base and J gave up 2 bases, with 20 bases separating them. Germline V gene lookup returns CDR1 SEHNR and CDR2 FQNEAQ (reference sequence).

The V call is TRBV6-6, the J call TRBJ2-3, with D perhaps matching TRBD2 (5 bases). There are 17 residues in the CDR3. V was shortened by 5 bases and J by 0 bases, with 18 bases between the two germline ends. Germline-derived CDR1 and CDR2 are MNHNY and SVGAGI (reference sequence). The DNA for the CDR3 is TGTGCCAGCAGTCCCCTTGGGAGCGGTGCTAGCACAGATACGCAGTATTTT. Its translation: CASSPLGSGASTDTQYF.

V usage is TRBV5-5 and J usage is TRBJ1-1, with unresolved D. The V gene's germline CDR1 is SGHKS and CDR2 YYEKEE (reference sequence). The CDR3 is made up of 12 amino acids. V was clipped by 2 bases and J by 5 bases, with 7 bases between them. The CDR3 coding sequence is TGTGCCAGCAGCTTACGCGGGACTGAAGCTTTCTTT. It specifies CASSLRGTEAFF.

This chain uses TRBV4-3 with TRBJ1-1, with TRBD1 identical over 9 bases. This CDR3 comprises 17 residues. Germline trimming cut 4 bases from V and 3 bases from J; bases unmatched to any gene: 12. The germline V gene has CDR1 LGHNA and CDR2 YSLEER. Written as DNA, the CDR3 is TGCGCCAGCAGCCGCGGACAGGGGTTTGGTCTCGACACTGAAGCTTTCTTT. This sequence encodes CASSRGQGFGLDTEAFF.

J is TRBJ2-2 and V is TRBV19; D unclear. V was clipped by 3 bases and J by 0 bases, with 11 bases between them. CDR1 is LNHDA, CDR2 SQIVND, per germline (reference sequence). The CDR3 sequence is 16 residues long. CDR3 sequence (DNA): TGTGCCAGTAGTATGTTTGAGAAAGCGAACACCGGGGAGCTGTTTTTT. Translation gives CASSMFEKANTGELFF.

V is TRBV6-1 and J is TRBJ1-5; 8 bases match TRBD1. This CDR3 comprises 15 residues. Germline V gene sequence: CDR1 MNHNS, CDR2 SASEGT. Losses at the gene ends were 3 bases for V and 6 bases for J; bases not matched to a gene: 7. The CDR3 here is CASSDATGVGQPQHF. DNA of the CDR3: TGTGCCAGCAGTGACGCGACAGGGGTAGGTCAGCCCCAGCATTTT.

The CDR3 region has the DNA TGTGCCAGCAGCATGGTTGGTGAGCAGTTCTTC. It translates to CASSMVGEQFF. The V and J genes are TRBV6-5 and TRBJ2-1, with D uncertain. V was pared by 6 bases and J by 9 bases, with 9 bases between. Germline V gene data show CDR1 as MNHEY and CDR2 as SVGAGI. CDR3 size: 11 residues.

The chain uses TRBV2 and TRBJ1-4; no firm D call. Trimming cost V 5 bases and J 8 bases, with 15 bases left between them. The length of the CDR3 is 14 residues. The germline V gene has CDR1 SNHLY and CDR2 FYNNEI. DNA of the CDR3: TGTGCCAGCAGTTCGCATCTATCCGGAGAAAAACTGTTTTTT. It translates to CASSSHLSGEKLFF.

The V and J genes are TRBV6-5 and TRBJ2-7, with 9 bases lining up with TRBD2. The CDR3 is made up of 14 amino acids. J lost 4 bases, V lost 6 bases, and 7 bases had no gene match. Germline lookup yields CDR1 MNHEY and CDR2 SVGAGI. CDR3 in DNA: TGTGCCAGCAGCAAAGCGGGGGGCCTATACGAGCAGTACTTC. Protein sequence: CASSKAGGLYEQYF.

V usage is TRBV7-6 and J usage is TRBJ2-5, with D possibly matching TRBD1 (5 bases). The germline V gene has CDR1 SGHVS and CDR2 FNYEAQ. The CDR3 loop spans 13 amino acids. Between the trimmed V and J ends, which lost 5 bases and 4 bases, there was a span of 11 bases. CDR3 bases: TGTGCCAGCAGCCGGACACGTCCAGAGACCCAGTACTTC. Translated: CASSRTRPETQYF.

The CDR3 loop is CASSSGQNTIYF. CDR3 in DNA: TGTGCCAGCAGTTCCGGGCAAAACACCATATATTTT. The chain employs TRBV6-5 and TRBJ1-3; D call uncertain. Trimming removed 4 bases from V and 6 bases from J, with 7 bases in between. The CDR3 is 12 amino acids. Germline CDR1 reads MNHEY; CDR2 reads SVGAGI.

CDR3: CASSTLRQTKTEAFF. The CDR3 bases are TGTGCCAGCAGTACCCTCCGACAAACGAAAACTGAAGCTTTCTTT. V is TRBV6-5 and J is TRBJ1-1, with no clear D. V was cut by 5 bases and J by 5 bases, with 18 bases left in between. CDR1 is MNHEY and CDR2 is SVGAGI in the germline V gene. The CDR3 consists of 15 residues.

The J gene is TRBJ1-1, the V gene TRBV6-5; no firm D call. Trimming stripped 0 bases from V and 1 base from J, with 6 bases between. Germline V gene lookup returns CDR1 MNHEY and CDR2 SVGAGI. The length of the CDR3 is 14 residues. The CDR3 nucleotides read TGTGCCAGCAGTTACTCATGGGGGAACACTGAAGCTTTCTTT. This encodes CASSYSWGNTEAFF.

This clone was counted a single time. The chain is built from TRBV10-3 and TRBJ1-2; possible D gene TRBD1, 5 bases. The CDR3 loop spans 13 amino acids. Germline V gives CDR1 ENHRY, CDR2 SYGVKD. With 2 bases removed from V and 3 bases from J, the gap between germline ends came to 7 bases. The CDR3, as DNA: TGTGCCATCAGTGAGAGGGGAGACTATGGCTACACCTTC. Translated, it gives CAISERGDYGYTF.

V gene TRBV30 combines with J gene TRBJ1-2; D is undetermined. This CDR3 has 12 residues. V lost 5 bases to trimming and J lost 11 bases, with 18 bases between them. The germline CDR1 and CDR2 sequences are GTSNPN and SVGIG (reference sequence). The CDR3, as DNA: TGTGCCTGGCGGTCCGGGAACGTGTTTTACACCTTC. Translating it yields CAWRSGNVFYTF.

The chain couples TRBV2 to TRBJ2-2; 8 bases fit TRBD1. CDR1 SNHLY and CDR2 FYNNEI come from the germline V gene. The V segment lost 6 bases and the J segment 3 bases; nucleotides outside the gene matches: 6. The CDR3 has 15 amino acids. This chain's CDR3 is CASRGDRIDTGELFF. The CDR3, as DNA: TGTGCCAGCAGGGGGGACAGGATTGACACCGGGGAGCTGTTTTTT.

This clone appeared a few times. This chain uses TRBV5-1 with TRBJ1-4; D possibly corresponds to TRBD1 (5 bases). This CDR3 is 16 amino acids long. CDR1 SGHRS and CDR2 YFSETQ come from the germline V gene. Trimming shortened V by 2 bases and J by 0 bases, and 11 bases separated the two germline ends. The CDR3 loop is CASSFQTGATNEKLFF. The DNA for the CDR3 is TGCGCCAGCAGCTTCCAAACAGGAGCAACTAATGAAAAACTGTTTTTT.